These T cell receptor beta chains were read from a single sample in a study of T cell clones after liver transplantation. TCRdb keeps only in-frame clones here, not all; method: immunoSEQ multiplex PCR. The data contain about 24,000 clones, around three quarters of them singletons. The material sequenced was CD4+ T cells from blood, taken before liver transplant. These receptors came from a human donor who received a liver transplant. The CDR3 runs from the conserved cysteine through the conserved F or W. Each record gives: clone size, D gene, V gene, J gene, CDR3 DNA, CDR3 protein. The D gene is left open where the match is weak. A row's size may be missing; if present it is once, few, many or a size class.

size: .; D: .; V: TRBV2; J: TRBJ2-3; DNA: TGTGCCAGCAGTGTTGAGTACACAGATACGCAGTATTTT; CDR3: CASSVEYTDTQYF
size: once; D: TRBD2; V: TRBV7-2; J: TRBJ2-2; DNA: TGTGCCAGCAGCCTTAAGACTAGCGGGAGCTTTCTCACCGGGGAGCTGTTTTTT; CDR3: CASSLKTSGSFLTGELFF
size: .; D: TRBD2; V: TRBV7-2; J: TRBJ2-1; DNA: TGTGCCAGCAGCCCCCTCTGGGCGGGAGTGGGAAATGAGCAGTTCTTC; CDR3: CASSPLWAGVGNEQFF
size: few; D: .; V: TRBV29-1; J: TRBJ1-1; DNA: TGCAGCGTTGAAGAAACAAAGAACACTGAAGCTTTCTTT; CDR3: CSVEETKNTEAFF
size: once; D: TRBD2; V: TRBV7-9; J: TRBJ2-1; DNA: TGTGCCAGCAGCGACTTAGCGGGGTTGAGCGGCAATGAGCAGTTCTTC; CDR3: CASSDLAGLSGNEQFF
size: .; D: .; V: TRBV20-1; J: TRBJ2-5; DNA: TGCAGTGCTCCGTCTCAAGAGACCCAGTACTTC; CDR3: CSAPSQETQYF
size: .; D: .; V: TRBV6-1; J: TRBJ1-2; DNA: TGTGCCAGCAGTGAGTGGGGATCGGGCTACACCTTC; CDR3: CASSEWGSGYTF
size: .; D: .; V: TRBV5-8; J: TRBJ2-5; DNA: TGTGCCAGCAGCCTGGGGACTTCCAAGCCCAACCAAGAGACCCAGTACTTC; CDR3: CASSLGTSKPNQETQYF
size: .; D: TRBD2; V: TRBV9; J: TRBJ2-3; DNA: TGTGCCAGCAGCGTAGCTAGCGGGGGCCAATTCACAGATACGCAGTATTTT; CDR3: CASSVASGGQFTDTQYF
size: .; D: .; V: TRBV2; J: TRBJ2-5; DNA: TGTGCCAGCAGTGCCAGTGCTACCCCCCAAGAGACCCAGTACTTC; CDR3: CASSASATPQETQYF
size: .; D: .; V: TRBV6-5; J: TRBJ1-5; DNA: TGTGCCAGCAGATCCGGGGGGGGTCAGCCCCAGCATTTT; CDR3: CASRSGGGQPQHF
size: once; D: .; V: TRBV28; J: TRBJ2-2; DNA: TGTGCCAGCAGTCCTCAGGGGTCGGACACCGGGGAGCTGTTTTTT; CDR3: CASSPQGSDTGELFF
size: few; D: .; V: TRBV29-1; J: TRBJ2-5; DNA: TGCAGCGCTACGGAGGGCGAGACCCAGTACTTC; CDR3: CSATEGETQYF
size: once; D: TRBD1; V: TRBV19; J: TRBJ2-2; DNA: TGTGCCAGTAGGGGACAGGGTCCCGGGGAGCTGTTTTTT; CDR3: CASRGQGPGELFF
size: .; D: TRBD1; V: TRBV19; J: TRBJ1-1; DNA: TGTGCCAGTAGTATTCCCGGGACAGGGGCTGAAGCTTTCTTT; CDR3: CASSIPGTGAEAFF
size: .; D: TRBD2; V: TRBV6-6; J: TRBJ2-1; DNA: TGTGCCAGCAGTCTTAGCGGGAGTCAAGGTGAGCAGTTCTTC; CDR3: CASSLSGSQGEQFF
size: .; D: .; V: TRBV5-4; J: TRBJ2-2; DNA: TGTGCCAGCAGCTCGTCGGCGGCCAAGAACACCGGGGAGCTGTTTTTT; CDR3: CASSSSAAKNTGELFF
size: .; D: .; V: TRBV7-2; J: TRBJ2-1; DNA: TGTGCCAGCAGCTTAGCGTACGGGGAATACAATGAGCAGTTCTTC; CDR3: CASSLAYGEYNEQFF
size: .; D: TRBD2; V: TRBV6-5; J: TRBJ2-5; DNA: TGTGCCAGCAGAGGGGGACTAGCGGGAGAGACCCAGTACTTC; CDR3: CASRGGLAGETQYF
size: .; D: .; V: TRBV7-2; J: TRBJ2-3; DNA: TGTGCCAGCAGCTTCTTCACAGATACGCAGTATTTT; CDR3: CASSFFTDTQYF
size: few; D: .; V: TRBV7-6; J: TRBJ1-3; DNA: TGTGCCAGCAGCTCCCGGGACGGAGGAAACACCATATATTTT; CDR3: CASSSRDGGNTIYF
size: .; D: TRBD2; V: TRBV5-1; J: TRBJ2-3; DNA: TGCGCCAGCAGCAAAAGCGGGAGGGCCGGAGATACGCAGTATTTT; CDR3: CASSKSGRAGDTQYF
size: .; D: .; V: TRBV30; J: TRBJ1-5; DNA: TGTGCCTGGAGTAAGTCCATCGAGGGCAATCAGCCCCAGCATTTT; CDR3: CAWSKSIEGNQPQHF
size: .; D: TRBD2; V: TRBV30; J: TRBJ2-3; DNA: TGTGCCTGGAGTGCTGCCAGCGGGAGGATCGATACGCAGTATTTT; CDR3: CAWSAASGRIDTQYF
size: .; D: .; V: TRBV6-1; J: TRBJ2-5; DNA: TGTGCCAGCAGACCGGGGCGTCAGGCCCAGTACTTC; CDR3: CASRPGRQAQYF
size: .; D: .; V: TRBV6-1; J: TRBJ2-7; DNA: TGTGCCAGCAGAGGGGATGTGTCCTACGAGCAGTACTTC; CDR3: CASRGDVSYEQYF
size: few; D: .; V: TRBV14; J: TRBJ2-2; DNA: TGTGCCAGCAGCCTGACAGACACCGGGGAGCTGTTTTTT; CDR3: CASSLTDTGELFF
size: .; D: .; V: TRBV6-5; J: TRBJ1-5; DNA: TGTGCCAGCAGTTACTCGAGTGATCAGCCCCAGCATTTT; CDR3: CASSYSSDQPQHF
size: .; D: TRBD1; V: TRBV5-4; J: TRBJ1-4; DNA: TGTGCCAGCAGCTTGCAGGGGGCTAATGAAAAACTGTTTTTT; CDR3: CASSLQGANEKLFF
size: once; D: TRBD2; V: TRBV19; J: TRBJ2-3; DNA: TGTGCCGTGGATGGGTGGGCTAGCGGTAGCACAGATACGCAGTATTTT; CDR3: CAVDGWASGSTDTQYF
size: .; D: .; V: TRBV18; J: TRBJ2-4; DNA: TGTGCCAGCTCACCAGAGGGGAGTAGAGCCAAAAACATTCAGTACTTC; CDR3: CASSPEGSRAKNIQYF
size: .; D: .; V: TRBV6-5; J: TRBJ1-2; DNA: TGTGCCAGCAGTTACTCGAGGGGAAAAGTTGGCTACACCTTC; CDR3: CASSYSRGKVGYTF